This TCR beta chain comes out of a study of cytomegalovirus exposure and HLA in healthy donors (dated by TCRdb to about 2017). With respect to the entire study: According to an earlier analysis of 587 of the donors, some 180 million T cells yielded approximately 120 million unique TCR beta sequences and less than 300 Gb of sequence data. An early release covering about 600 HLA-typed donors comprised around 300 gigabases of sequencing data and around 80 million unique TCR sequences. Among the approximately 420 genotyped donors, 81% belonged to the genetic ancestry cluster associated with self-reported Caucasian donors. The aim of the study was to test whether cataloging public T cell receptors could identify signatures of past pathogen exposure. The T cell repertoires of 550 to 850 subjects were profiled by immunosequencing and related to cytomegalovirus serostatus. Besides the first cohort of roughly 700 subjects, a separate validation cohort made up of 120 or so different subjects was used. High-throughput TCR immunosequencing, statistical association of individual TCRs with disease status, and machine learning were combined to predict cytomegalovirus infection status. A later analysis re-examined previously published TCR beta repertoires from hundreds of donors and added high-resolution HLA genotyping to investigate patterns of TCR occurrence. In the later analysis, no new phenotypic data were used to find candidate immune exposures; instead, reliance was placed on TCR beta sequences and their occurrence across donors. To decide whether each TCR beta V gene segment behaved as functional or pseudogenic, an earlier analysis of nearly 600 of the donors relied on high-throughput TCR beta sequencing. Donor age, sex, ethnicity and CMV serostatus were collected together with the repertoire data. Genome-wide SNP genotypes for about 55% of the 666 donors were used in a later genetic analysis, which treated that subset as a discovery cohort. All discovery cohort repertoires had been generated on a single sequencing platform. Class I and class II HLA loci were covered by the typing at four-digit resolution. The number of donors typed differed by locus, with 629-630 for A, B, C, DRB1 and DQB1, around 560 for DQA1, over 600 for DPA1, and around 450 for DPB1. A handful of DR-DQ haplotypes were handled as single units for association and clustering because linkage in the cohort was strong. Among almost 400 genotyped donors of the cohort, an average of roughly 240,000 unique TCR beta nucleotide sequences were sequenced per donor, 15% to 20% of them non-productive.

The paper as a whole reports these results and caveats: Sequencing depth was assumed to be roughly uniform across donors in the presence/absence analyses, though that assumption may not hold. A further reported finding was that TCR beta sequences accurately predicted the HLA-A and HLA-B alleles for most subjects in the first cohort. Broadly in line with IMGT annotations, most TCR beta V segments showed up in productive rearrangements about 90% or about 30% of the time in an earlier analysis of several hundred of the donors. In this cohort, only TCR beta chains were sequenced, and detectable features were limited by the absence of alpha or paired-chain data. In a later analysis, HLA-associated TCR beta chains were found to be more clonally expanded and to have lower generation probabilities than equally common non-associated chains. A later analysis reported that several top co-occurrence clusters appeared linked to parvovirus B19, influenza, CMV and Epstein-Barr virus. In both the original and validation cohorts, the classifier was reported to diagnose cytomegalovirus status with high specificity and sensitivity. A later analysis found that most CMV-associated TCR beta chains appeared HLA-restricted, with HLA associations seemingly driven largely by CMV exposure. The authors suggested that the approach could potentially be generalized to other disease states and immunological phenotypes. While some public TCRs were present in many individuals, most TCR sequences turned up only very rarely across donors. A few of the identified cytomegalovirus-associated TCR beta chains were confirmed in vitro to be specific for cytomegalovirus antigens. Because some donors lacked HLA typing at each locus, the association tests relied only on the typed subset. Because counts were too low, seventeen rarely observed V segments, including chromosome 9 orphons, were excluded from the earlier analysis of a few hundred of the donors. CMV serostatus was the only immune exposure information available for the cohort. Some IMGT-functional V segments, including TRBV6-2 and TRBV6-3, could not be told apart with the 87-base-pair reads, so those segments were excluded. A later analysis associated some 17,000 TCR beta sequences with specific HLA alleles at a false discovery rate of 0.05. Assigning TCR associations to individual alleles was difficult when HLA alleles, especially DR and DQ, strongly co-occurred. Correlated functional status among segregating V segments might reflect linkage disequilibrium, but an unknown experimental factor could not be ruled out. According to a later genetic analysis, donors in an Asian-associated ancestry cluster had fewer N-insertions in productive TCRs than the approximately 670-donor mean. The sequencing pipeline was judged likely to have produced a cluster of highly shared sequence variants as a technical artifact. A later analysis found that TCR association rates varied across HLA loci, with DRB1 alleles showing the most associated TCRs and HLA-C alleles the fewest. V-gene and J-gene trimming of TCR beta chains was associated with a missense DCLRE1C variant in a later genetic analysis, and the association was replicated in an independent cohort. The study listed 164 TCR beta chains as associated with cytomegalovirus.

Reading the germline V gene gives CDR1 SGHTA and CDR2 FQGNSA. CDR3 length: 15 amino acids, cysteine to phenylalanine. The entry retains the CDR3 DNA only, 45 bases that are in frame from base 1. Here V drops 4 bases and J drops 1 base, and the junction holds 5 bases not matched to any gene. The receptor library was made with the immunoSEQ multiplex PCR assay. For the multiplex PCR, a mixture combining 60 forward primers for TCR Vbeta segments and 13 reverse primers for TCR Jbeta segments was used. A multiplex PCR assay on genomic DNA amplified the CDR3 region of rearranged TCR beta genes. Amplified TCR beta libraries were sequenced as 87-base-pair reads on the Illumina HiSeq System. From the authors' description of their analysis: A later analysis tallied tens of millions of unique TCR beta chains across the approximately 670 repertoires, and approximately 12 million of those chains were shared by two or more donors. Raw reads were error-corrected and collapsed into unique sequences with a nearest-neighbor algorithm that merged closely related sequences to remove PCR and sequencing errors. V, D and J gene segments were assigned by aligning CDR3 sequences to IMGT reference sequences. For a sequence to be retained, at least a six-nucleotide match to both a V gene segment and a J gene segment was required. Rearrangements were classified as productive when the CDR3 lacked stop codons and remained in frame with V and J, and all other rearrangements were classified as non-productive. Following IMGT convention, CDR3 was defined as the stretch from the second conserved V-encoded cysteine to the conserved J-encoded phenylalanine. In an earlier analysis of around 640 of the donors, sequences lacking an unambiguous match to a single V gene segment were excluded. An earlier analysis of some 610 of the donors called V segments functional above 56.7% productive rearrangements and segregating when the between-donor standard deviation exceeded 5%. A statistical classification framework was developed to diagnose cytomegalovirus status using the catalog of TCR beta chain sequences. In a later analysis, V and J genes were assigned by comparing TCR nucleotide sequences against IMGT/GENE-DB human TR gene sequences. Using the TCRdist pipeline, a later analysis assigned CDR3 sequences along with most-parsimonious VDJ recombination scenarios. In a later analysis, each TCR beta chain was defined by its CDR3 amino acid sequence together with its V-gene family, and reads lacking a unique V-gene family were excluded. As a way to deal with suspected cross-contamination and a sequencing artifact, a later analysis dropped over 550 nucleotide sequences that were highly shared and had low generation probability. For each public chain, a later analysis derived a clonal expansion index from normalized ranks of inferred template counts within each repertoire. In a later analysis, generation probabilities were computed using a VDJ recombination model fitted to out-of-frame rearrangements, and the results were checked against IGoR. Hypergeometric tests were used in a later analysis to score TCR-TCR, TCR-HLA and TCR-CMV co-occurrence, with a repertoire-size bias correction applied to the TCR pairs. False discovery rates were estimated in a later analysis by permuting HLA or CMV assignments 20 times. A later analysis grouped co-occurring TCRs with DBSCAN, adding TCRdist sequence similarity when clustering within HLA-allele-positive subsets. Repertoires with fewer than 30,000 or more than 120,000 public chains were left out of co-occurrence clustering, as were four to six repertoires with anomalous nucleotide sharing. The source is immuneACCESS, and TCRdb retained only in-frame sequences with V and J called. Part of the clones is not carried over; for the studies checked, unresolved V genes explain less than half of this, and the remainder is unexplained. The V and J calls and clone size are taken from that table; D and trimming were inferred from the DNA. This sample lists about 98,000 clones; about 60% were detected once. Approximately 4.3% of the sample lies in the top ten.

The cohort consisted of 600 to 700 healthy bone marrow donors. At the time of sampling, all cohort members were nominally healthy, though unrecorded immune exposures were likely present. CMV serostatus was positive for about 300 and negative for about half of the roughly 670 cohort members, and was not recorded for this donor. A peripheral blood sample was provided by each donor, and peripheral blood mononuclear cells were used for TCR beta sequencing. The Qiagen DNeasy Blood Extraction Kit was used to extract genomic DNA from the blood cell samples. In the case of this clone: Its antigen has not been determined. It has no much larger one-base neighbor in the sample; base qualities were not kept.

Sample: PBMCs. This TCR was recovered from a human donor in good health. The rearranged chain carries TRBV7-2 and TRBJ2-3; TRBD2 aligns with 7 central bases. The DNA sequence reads TGTGCCAGCAGCTCCCAGGGAGGGGGCACAGATACGCAGTATTTT. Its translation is CASSSQGGGTDTQYF.